This TCR beta chain is drawn from a study of cytotoxic CD8 clonotypes in ibrutinib-treated CLL. About the research overall: Patients attained some 25 partial and 2 complete responses; at median approximately 64 months, 14 remained remitted while approximately twelve progressed. Patients gave response samples after a median 12 months of treatment, range 6 to 36. Study-wide findings and caveats: Higher circulating CD8+ T-cell counts strongly accompanied higher baseline clonality, above age-matched healthy donors.

Only a few counts were recorded for this clone. Its antigen remains unknown. The data were produced by immunoSEQ multiplex PCR, yet TCRdb's version contains in-frame clones alone and is incomplete. The table has approximately 100,000 clones, 45% to 65% seen once. This CDR3 spans 15 amino acids. The ends lost 4 bases at V and 0 bases at J; junction bases unmatched: 6. Germline lookup yields CDR1 SGHDT and CDR2 YYEEEE. V usage is TRBV5-6 and J usage is TRBJ2-7; 8 bases match TRBD1. The specimen comprised PBMCs, sampled after 24 months of ibrutinib treatment. This TCR was sampled from a human donor with chronic lymphocytic leukemia. The CDR3 region is CASSSQDRDSYEQYF. The CDR3 nucleotides read TGTGCCAGCAGCAGCCAGGACAGGGACTCCTACGAGCAGTACTTC.